The present T cell receptor beta chain was sequenced within a study of CD8 T cells in ankylosing spondylitis. Trimming shortened V by 0 bases and J by 7 bases, and 7 bases separated the two germline ends. The CDR3 has 13 amino acids. From germline, CDR1 is SGHDN and CDR2 FVKESK. This clonotype was seen ten or more times. The antigen is undetermined. Study-wide points: In ankylosing spondylitis patients, matched synovial fluid reportedly showed significant enrichment of disease-linked clones. In ankylosing spondylitis blood, a motif of eight highly homologous TCR beta variants appeared characteristic. Disease-linked clones proved CD8+ and comparatively uncommon in peripheral blood.

The TCR beta libraries were generated through quantitative 5'-RACE incorporating molecular barcodes. TCRdb re-analysed the 5' RACE reads in MiXCR, keeping a single row per CDR3 protein. Of 150,000 to 200,000 distinct CDR3 sequences listed, around a tenth were seen once; the top ten hold around 29%. This receptor was obtained from a male donor with ankylosing spondylitis or in good health (not recorded which). Sequencing input: blood, either unsorted or a sorted T cell fraction (not recorded which). This chain joins TRBV14 and TRBJ2-1, with D uncertain. The CDR3 sequence: CASSQDLLNEQFF. CDR3 nucleotides: TGTGCCAGCAGCCAAGATCTCCTGAATGAGCAGTTCTTC.